What follows is one TCR beta chain and its context. The antigen remains undetermined. Germline V lookup: CDR1 SGHNT, CDR2 YYREEE (reference sequence). Trimming at V came to 7 bases and at J to 5 bases, leaving 16 bases not matched to a gene. This CDR3 region has 18 residues. Researchers reported sorting CD4+ naive, central memory, regulatory and stem cell-like memory cells via CD45RO/CCR7/CD25/CD127/CD95/CD27. The data derive from a study of beta chain features in type 1 diabetes. Overall study context: The examined sorted cells totaled about 110 million across samples.

Broader study findings: Individuals with type 1 diabetes displayed fewer insertions and more deletions at VDJ junctions. Patients with Type 1 diabetes showed moderately but significantly shorter TCRB CDR3s in all four CD4+ subsets.

Expressed TCRB transcripts were sequenced because the isolated RNA had all been reverse transcribed beforehand. Some clones are missing from TCRdb's copy, which holds only in-frame ones; the method was immunoSEQ multiplex PCR. The sample holds tens of thousands of clones, almost 70% seen once. V and J are TRBV5-4 and TRBJ1-6, with TRBD1 matching over 9 bases. Material for sequencing was Tregs from blood. The TCR sequence derives from a woman in her 40s in good health. CDR3 nucleotide sequence: TGTGCCAGCGGACTCGGGACAGGGATCGGGCCTAATAATTCACCCCTCCACTTT. Translating it yields CASGLGTGIGPNNSPLHF.